The present entry profiles one TCR beta chain with its context. Original processing methods: Estimates of nucleated cell counts were drawn from the amplification of reference gene primers. Only in-frame clones appear in the TCRdb table, and some are missing; sequencing was by immunoSEQ multiplex PCR. The V and J calls and clone size come from that table; D and trimming were worked out from the DNA. The sample includes hundreds of thousands of clones, around 82% of them seen just once. This entry comes from a study of blood T cell repertoires in COVID-19. The wider study: Specimens from acute and convalescent COVID-19 originated in the United States, Italy and Spain. T cells, B-cell-depleted T cells, or PBMCs provided the cDNA or gDNA that served as material.

CDR3 length equals 16 residues. V was trimmed by 6 bases and J by 2 bases, leaving 20 bases between them. CDR1 and CDR2 from the germline V gene are MDHEN and SYDVKM. The TCR sequence derives from a woman of 80 years or more with active or convalescent COVID-19. The sequenced sample consisted of peripheral blood. The rearrangement uses TRBV28 and TRBJ2-7; tentatively, D is TRBD2 (6 bases). The DNA of the CDR3 is TGTGCCAGCAGATTGGCCGGGACGGGACTCCCCTACGAGCAGTACTTC. Encoded protein: CASRLAGTGLPYEQYF. Full variable domain (remainder filled in from reference TRBV28 and TRBJ2-7): DVKVTQSSRYLVKRTGEKVFLECVQDMDHENMFWYRQDPGLGLRLIYFSYDVKMKEKGDIPEGYSVSREKKERFSLILESASTNQTSMYLCASRLAGTGLPYEQYFGPGTRLTVT.